This T cell receptor (beta chain) was sequenced for a study of T-cell reconstitution after alpha-beta-depleted transplantation in children. This clonotype was detected a few times. CDR3 size: 15 residues. The trim removed 7 bases at V and 5 bases at J, leaving 9 bases unmatched. The TCRbeta library was prepared with unique molecular identifiers. TCRdb itself ran the PCR reads through MiXCR, one entry per CDR3 protein. The table shows approximately 640,000 distinct CDR3 sequences, with around 17% occurring only once. This chain links TRBV12-3 or TRBV12-4 with TRBJ2-3, with 10 nucleotides matching TRBD2. Material: PBMCs from the stem cell graft donor, obtained from the stem cell graft. This TCR was recovered from a human donor who donated a stem cell graft to a child with acute myeloid leukemia. The CDR3 protein is CASKISGGSGDTQYF. The CDR3 DNA sequence: TGTGCCAGCAAAATTAGCGGGGGGTCCGGAGATACGCAGTATTTT.